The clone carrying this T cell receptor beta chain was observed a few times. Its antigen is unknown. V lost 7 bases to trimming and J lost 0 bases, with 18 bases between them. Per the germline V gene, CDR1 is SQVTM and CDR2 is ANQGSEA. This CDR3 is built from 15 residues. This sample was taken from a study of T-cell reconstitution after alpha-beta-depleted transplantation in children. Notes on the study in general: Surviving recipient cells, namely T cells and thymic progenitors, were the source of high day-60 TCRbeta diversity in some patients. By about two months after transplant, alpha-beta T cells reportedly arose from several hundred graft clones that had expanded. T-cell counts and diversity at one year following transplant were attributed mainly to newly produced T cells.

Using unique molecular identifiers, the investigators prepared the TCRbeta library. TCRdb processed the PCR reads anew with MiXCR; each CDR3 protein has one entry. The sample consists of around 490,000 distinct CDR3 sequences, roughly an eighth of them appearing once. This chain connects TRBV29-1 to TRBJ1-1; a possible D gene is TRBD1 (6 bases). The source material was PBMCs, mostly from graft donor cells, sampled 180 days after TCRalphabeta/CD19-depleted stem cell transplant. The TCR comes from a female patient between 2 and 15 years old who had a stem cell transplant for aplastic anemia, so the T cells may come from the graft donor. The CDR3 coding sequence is TGCAGCGGCCACGGAGGGGGGCCTTTGAACACTGAAGCTTTCTTT. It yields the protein CSGHGGGPLNTEAFF.